Here is one TCR beta chain with its context. No antigen is known for it. V lost 3 bases and J lost 4, with 12 bases in between. The CDR3 is made up of 15 amino acids. The germline V gene has CDR1 LNHNV and CDR2 YYDKDF (reference sequence). The data were produced by immunoSEQ multiplex PCR, yet TCRdb's version contains in-frame clones alone and is incomplete. The data contain 55,000 to 65,000 clones, 75% to 90% of them singletons. These data belong to a study of OX40 agonist ivuxolimab in advanced cancers. Study-level background: Of the participants, around 43% had some prior anti-PD-1, anti-PD-L1 or anti-CTLA-4 therapy, which was allowed.

Study results and caveats: More expanded clones were seen, on average, in CD8+ T cells than in CD4+.

V is TRBV15 and J is TRBJ2-2, with a possible D match to TRBD1 (6 bases). The material was CD4+ or CD8+ T cells sorted from blood, obtained in a trial of the OX40 agonist ivuxolimab. This TCR was sampled from an adult with an advanced solid tumor such as melanoma, head and neck, liver or kidney cancer. DNA of the CDR3: TGTGCCACCAGCAGCGAAACAGGGATCACCGGGGAGCTGTTTTTT. Translated: CATSSETGITGELFF.